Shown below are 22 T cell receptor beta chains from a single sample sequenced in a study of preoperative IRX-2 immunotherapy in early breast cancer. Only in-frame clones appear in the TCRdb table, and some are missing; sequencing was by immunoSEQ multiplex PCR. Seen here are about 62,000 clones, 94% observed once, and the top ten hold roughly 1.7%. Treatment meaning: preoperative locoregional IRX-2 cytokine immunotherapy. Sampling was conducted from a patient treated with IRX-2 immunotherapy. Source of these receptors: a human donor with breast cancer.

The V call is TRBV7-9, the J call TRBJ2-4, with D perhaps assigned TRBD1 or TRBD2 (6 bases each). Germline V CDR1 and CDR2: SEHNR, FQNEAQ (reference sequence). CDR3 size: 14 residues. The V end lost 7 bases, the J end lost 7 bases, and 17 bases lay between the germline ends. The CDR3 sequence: CASTSGGSLNIQYF. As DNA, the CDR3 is TGTGCCAGCACCTCCGGGGGCAGTTTGAACATTCAGTACTTC.

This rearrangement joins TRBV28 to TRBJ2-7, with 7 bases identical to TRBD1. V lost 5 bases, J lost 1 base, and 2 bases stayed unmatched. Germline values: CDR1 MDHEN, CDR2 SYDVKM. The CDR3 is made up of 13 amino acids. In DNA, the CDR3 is TGTGCCAGCAGTCCGGGACAGTCCTACGAGCAGTACTTC. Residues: CASSPGQSYEQYF. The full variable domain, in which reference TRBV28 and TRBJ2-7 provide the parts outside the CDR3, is DVKVTQSSRYLVKRTGEKVFLECVQDMDHENMFWYRQDPGLGLRLIYFSYDVKMKEKGDIPEGYSVSREKKERFSLILESASTNQTSMYLCASSPGQSYEQYFGPGTRLTVT.

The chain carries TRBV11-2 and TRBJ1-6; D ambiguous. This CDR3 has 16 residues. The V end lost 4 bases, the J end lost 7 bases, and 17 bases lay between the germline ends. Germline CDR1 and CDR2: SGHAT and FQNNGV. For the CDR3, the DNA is TGTGCCAGCAGCTCCCGTTCGAGGGCTGGGAATTCACCCCTCCACTTT. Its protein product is CASSSRSRAGNSPLHF.

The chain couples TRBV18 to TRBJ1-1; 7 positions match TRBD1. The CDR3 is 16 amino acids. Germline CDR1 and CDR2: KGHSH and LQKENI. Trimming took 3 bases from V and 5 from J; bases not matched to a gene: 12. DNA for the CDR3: TGTGCCAGCTCACCTCTGACAGGGTATATGGAGACTGAAGCTTTCTTT. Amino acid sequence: CASSPLTGYMETEAFF.

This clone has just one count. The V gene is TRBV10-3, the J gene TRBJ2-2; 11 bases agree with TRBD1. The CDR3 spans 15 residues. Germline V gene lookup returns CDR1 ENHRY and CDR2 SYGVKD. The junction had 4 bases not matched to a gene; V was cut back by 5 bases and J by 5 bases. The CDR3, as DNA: TGTGCCATCAGTTCCGGGACAGGGGGGACCGGGGAGCTGTTTTTT. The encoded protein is CAISSGTGGTGELFF.

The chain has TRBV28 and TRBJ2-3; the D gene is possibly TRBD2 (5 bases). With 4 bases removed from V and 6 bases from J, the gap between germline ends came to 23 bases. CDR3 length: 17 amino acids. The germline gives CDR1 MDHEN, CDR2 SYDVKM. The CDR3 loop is CASSSTGVGPGIDTQYF. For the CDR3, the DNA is TGTGCCAGCAGTTCGACTGGTGTGGGTCCGGGGATTGATACGCAGTATTTT.

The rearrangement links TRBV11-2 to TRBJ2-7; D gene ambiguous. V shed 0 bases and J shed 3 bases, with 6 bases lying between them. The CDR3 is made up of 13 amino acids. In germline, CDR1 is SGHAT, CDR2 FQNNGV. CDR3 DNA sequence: TGTGCCAGCAGCTTAGAGGTCCTCTACGAGCAGTACTTC. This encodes CASSLEVLYEQYF.

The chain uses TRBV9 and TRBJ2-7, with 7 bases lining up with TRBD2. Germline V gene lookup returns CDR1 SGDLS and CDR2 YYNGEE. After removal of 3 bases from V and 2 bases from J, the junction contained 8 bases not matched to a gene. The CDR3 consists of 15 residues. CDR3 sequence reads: CASSGLEAGAYEQYF. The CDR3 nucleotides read TGTGCCAGCAGCGGCCTGGAGGCGGGGGCCTACGAGCAGTACTTC.

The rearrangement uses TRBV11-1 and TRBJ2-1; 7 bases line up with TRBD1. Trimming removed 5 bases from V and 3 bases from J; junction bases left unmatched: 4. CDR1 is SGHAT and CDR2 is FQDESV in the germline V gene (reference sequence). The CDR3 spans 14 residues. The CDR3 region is CASSRDRRYNEQFF. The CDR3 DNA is TGTGCCAGCAGCCGGGACAGACGCTACAATGAGCAGTTCTTC.

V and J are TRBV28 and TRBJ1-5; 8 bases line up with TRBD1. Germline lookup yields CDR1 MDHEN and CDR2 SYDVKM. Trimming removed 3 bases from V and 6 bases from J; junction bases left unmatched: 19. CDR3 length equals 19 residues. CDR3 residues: CASSFPLSEWTGTTQPQHF. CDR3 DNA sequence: TGTGCCAGCAGTTTCCCCCTGTCGGAGTGGACAGGGACCACTCAGCCCCAGCATTTT.

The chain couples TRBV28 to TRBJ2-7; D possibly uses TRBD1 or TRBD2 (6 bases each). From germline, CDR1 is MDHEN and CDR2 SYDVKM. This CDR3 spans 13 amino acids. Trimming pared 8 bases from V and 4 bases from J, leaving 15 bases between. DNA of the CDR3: TGTGCCAGCGGGCGGGGACAAGGTTACGAGCAGTACTTC. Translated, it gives CASGRGQGYEQYF.

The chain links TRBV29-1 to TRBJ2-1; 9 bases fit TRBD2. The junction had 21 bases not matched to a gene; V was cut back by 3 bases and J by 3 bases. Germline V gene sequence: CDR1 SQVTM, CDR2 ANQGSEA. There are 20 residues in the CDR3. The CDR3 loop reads CSVEPFTGGRARGGYNEQFF. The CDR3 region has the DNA TGCAGCGTTGAGCCTTTTACTGGCGGGAGGGCTAGAGGGGGCTACAATGAGCAGTTCTTC.

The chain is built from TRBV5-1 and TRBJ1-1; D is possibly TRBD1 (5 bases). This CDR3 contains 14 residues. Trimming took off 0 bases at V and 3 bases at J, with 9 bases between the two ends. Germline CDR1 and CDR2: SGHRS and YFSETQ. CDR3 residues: CASSLAGPDTEAFF. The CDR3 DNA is TGCGCCAGCAGCTTGGCGGGGCCAGACACTGAAGCTTTCTTT. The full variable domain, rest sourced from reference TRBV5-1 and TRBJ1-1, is KAGVTQTPRYLIKTRGQQVTLSCSPISGHRSVSWYQQTPGQGLQFLFEYFSETQRNKGNFPGRFSGRQFSNSRSEMNVSTLELGDSALYLCASSLAGPDTEAFFGQGTRLTVV.

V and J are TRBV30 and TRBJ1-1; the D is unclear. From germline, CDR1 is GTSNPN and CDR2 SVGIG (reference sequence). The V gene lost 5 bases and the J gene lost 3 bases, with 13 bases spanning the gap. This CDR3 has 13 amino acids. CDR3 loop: CAWCPGYDTEAFF. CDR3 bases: TGTGCCTGGTGCCCGGGATACGACACTGAAGCTTTCTTT.

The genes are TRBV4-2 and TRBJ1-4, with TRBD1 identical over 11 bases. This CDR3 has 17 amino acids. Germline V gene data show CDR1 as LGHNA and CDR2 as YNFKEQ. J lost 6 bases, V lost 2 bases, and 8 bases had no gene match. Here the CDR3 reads CASSQTGRGQGDEKLFF. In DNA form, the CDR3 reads TGTGCCAGCAGCCAAACAGGGAGGGGACAGGGGGATGAAAAACTGTTTTTT.

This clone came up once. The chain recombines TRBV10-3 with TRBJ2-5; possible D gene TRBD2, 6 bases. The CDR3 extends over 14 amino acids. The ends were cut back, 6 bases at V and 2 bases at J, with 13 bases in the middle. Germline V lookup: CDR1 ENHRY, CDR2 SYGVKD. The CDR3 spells CAISRRAGQETQYF. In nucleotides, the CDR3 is TGTGCCATCAGCCGACGGGCGGGGCAAGAGACCCAGTACTTC.

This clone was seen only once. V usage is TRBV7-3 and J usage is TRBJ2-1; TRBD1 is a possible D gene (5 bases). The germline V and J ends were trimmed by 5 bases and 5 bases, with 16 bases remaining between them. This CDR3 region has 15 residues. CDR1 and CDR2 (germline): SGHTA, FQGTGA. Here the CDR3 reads CASSPQGPGHNEQFF. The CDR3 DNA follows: TGTGCCAGCAGCCCCCAGGGCCCGGGCCACAATGAGCAGTTCTTC.

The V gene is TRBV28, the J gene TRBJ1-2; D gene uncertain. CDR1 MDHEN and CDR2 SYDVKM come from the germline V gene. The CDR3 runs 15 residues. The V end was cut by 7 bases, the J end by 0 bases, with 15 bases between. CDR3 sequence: CASTALGSPNYGYTF. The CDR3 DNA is TGTGCCAGCACCGCGCTGGGGTCTCCTAACTATGGCTACACCTTC.

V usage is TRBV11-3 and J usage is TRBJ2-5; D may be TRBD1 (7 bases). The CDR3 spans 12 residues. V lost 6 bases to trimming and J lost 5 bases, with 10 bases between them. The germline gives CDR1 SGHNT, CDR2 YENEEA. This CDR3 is CASSAGGETQYF. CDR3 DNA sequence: TGTGCCAGCAGTGCAGGGGGGGAGACCCAGTACTTC.

CDR3 bases: TGTGCCAGCAGCTTCTTCAGCTACAATGAGCAGTTCTTC. The encoded protein is CASSFFSYNEQFF. The gene calls are TRBV7-6 and TRBJ2-1; D uncertain. This CDR3 comprises 13 residues. Germline V CDR1 and CDR2: SGHVS, FNYEAQ. V was pared by 3 bases and J by 3 bases, with 6 bases between.

The CDR3 loop reads CASSLGQNQPQHF. The DNA of the CDR3 is TGTGCCAGCAGCTTAGGGCAGAATCAGCCCCAGCATTTT. The chain recombines TRBV5-4 with TRBJ1-5; no firm D call. The germline V gene has CDR1 SGHNT and CDR2 YYREEE (reference sequence). CDR3 length: 13 residues. V was clipped by 2 bases and J by 4 bases, with 7 bases between them.

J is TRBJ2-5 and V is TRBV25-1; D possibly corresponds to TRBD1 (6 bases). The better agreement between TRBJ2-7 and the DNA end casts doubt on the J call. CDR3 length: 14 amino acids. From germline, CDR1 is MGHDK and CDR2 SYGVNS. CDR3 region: CASRMSGDSYEQYF. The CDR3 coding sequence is TGTGCCAGCAGAATGTCAGGGGATTCTTACGAGCAGTACTTC.